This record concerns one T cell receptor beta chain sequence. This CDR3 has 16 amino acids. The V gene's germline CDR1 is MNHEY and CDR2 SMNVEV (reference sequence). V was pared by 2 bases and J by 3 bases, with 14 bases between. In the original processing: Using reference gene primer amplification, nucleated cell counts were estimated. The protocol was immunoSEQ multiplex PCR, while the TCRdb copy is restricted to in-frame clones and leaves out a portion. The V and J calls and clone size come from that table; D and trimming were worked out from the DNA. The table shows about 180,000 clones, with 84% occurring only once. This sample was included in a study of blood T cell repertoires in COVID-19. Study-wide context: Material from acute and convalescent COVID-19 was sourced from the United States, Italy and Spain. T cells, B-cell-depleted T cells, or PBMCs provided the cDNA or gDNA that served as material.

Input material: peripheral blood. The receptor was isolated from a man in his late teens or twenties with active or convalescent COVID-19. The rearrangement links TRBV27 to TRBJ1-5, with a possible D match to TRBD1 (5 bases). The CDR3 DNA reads TGTGCCAGCAGTTTACGGGGGGGAATCAACAATCAGCCCCAGCATTTT. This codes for CASSLRGGINNQPQHF.